The 12 T cell receptor beta chains given below trace back to one sample, sequenced in a study of monozygotic twins with inflammatory bowel disease. No DNA is given; TCRdb re-called the 5' RACE reads and lists each CDR3 protein once. This sample's table reports over 100,000 distinct CDR3 sequences. The sample consisted of blood. These receptors came from a human donor with ulcerative colitis or Crohn's disease, or a healthy co-twin of an affected twin (not recorded which).

The rearrangement joins TRBV14 to TRBJ1-2; the D gene TCRdb calls, TRBD1, cannot be checked with no DNA. The CDR3 spans 15 residues. The V gene's germline CDR1 is SGHDN and CDR2 FVKESK. CDR3 amino acids: CASSQDRRGGYGYTF.

The V call is TRBV6-5, the J call TRBJ2-5; the D gene TCRdb calls, TRBD1, cannot be checked with no DNA. This CDR3 is 14 amino acids long. Germline V gene data show CDR1 as MNHEY and CDR2 as SVGAGI. CDR3 loop: CASSYVGRRETQYF.

V and J are TRBV12-3 or TRBV12-4 and TRBJ1-4; TCRdb's D gene call, TRBD1, goes unchecked for lack of DNA. This CDR3 has 15 residues. The CDR3 is CASRWGRGPNEKLFF.

The chain couples TRBV6-5 to TRBJ1-5; TCRdb outputs TRBD1, but without DNA this stays unchecked. The CDR3 is 14 amino acids. Germline CDR1 and CDR2: MNHEY and SVGAGI. CDR3 residues: CAISYGQGKRPQHF.

The rearrangement links TRBV29-1 to TRBJ2-7; there is no DNA to check the TCRdb D call of TRBD1. Germline CDR1 reads SQVTM; CDR2 reads ANQGSEA. The CDR3 has 12 residues. The CDR3 loop reads CSVRDNSYEQYF.

The J gene is TRBJ2-7, the V gene TRBV5-8. Germline assignment: CDR1 SGHTS and CDR2 YDEGEE. The CDR3 is 16 residues long. CDR3: CASDPNEWVLSYEQYF.

J is TRBJ2-7 and V is TRBV12-3 or TRBV12-4; the D call of TRBD1 rests on TCRdb alone, since no DNA is present to check it. CDR3 length: 13 residues. This CDR3 is CASSPGWGYEQYF.

The chain has TRBV6-1 and TRBJ2-3; absent DNA, TCRdb's TRBD2 call cannot be checked. The CDR3 spans 15 residues. Germline-derived CDR1 and CDR2 are MNHNS and SASEGT. CDR3: CASSTRTRAADTQYF.

The chain links TRBV12-3 or TRBV12-4 to TRBJ1-3. CDR3 length: 14 residues. The CDR3 region is CASSLESSGNTIYF.

The rearrangement uses TRBV20-1 and TRBJ1-5; TCRdb lists TRBD1, though no DNA is available to test this call. CDR1 is DFQATT, CDR2 SNEGSKA, per germline (reference sequence). This CDR3 region has 13 residues. The CDR3 reads CSTEDRRYQPQHF.

This chain joins TRBV27 and TRBJ2-7; TCRdb selects TRBD2, and the lack of DNA leaves this call unchecked. CDR3 length: 14 amino acids. Germline V gene lookup returns CDR1 MNHEY and CDR2 SMNVEV (reference sequence). The CDR3: CASSLSGGLAEQYF.

CDR3 amino acids: CASSLGITGNTEAFF. The chain has TRBV5-1 and TRBJ1-1; the TCRdb D gene call, TRBD1, has no DNA to confirm it. CDR1 SGHRS and CDR2 YFSETQ come from the germline V gene. The CDR3 totals 15 residues.